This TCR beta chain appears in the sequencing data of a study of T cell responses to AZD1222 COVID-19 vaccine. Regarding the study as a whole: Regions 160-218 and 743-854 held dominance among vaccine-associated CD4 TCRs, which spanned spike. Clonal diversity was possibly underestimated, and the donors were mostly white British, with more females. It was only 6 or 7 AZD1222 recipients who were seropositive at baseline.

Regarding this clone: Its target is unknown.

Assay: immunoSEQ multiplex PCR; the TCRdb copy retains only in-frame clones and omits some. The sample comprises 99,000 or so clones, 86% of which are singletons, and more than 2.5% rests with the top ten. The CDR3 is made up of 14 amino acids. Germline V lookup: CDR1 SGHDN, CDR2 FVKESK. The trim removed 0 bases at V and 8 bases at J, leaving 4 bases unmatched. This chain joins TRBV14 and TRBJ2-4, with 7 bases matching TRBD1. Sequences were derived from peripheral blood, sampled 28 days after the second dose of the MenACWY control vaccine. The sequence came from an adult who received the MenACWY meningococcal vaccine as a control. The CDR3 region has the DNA TGTGCCAGCAGCCAAGACGGGACAGAGGACATTCAGTACTTC. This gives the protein CASSQDGTEDIQYF.